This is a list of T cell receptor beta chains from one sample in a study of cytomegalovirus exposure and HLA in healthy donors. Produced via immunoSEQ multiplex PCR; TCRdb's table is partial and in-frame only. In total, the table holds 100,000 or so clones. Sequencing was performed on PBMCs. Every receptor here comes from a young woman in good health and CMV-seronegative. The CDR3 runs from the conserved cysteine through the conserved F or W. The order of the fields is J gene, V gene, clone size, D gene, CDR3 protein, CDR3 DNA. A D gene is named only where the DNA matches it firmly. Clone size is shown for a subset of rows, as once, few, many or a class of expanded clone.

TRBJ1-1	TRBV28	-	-	CASSPLNTEAFF	TGTGCCAGCAGTCCATTGAACACTGAAGCTTTCTTT
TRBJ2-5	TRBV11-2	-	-	CASSFKPYRPSRETQYF	TGTGCCAGCAGCTTCAAGCCCTATCGACCTAGCCGGGAGACCCAGTACTTC
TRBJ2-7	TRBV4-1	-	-	CASSQGTVPGGQYF	TGCGCCAGCAGCCAAGGGACAGTTCCAGGCGGGCAGTACTTC
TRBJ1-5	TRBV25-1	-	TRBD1	CASRDRVDQPQHF	TGTGCCAGCAGGGACAGGGTTGACCAGCCCCAGCATTTT
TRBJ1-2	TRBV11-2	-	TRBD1	CASSLGRGTRVGYGYTF	TGTGCCAGCAGCTTAGGCAGGGGGACTCGTGTCGGCTATGGCTACACCTTC
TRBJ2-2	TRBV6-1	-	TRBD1	CASARTGETGELFF	TGTGCCAGCGCCAGGACAGGGGAAACCGGGGAGCTGTTTTTT
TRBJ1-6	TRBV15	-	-	CATSRDQGRASSSYNSPLHF	TGTGCCACCAGCAGAGATCAGGGGAGAGCTTCGAGCTCCTATAATTCACCCCTCCACTTT
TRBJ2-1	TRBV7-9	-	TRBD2	CASSPLTSGNWDEQFF	TGTGCCAGCAGCCCCCTTACTAGCGGGAATTGGGATGAGCAGTTCTTC
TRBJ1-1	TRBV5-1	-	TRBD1	CASSLALGQQPYTEAFF	TGCGCCAGCAGCTTGGCCTTGGGACAGCAACCGTACACTGAAGCTTTCTTT
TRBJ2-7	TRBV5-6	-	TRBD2	CASSPGLAYEQYF	TGTGCCAGCAGCCCGGGACTAGCCTACGAGCAGTACTTC
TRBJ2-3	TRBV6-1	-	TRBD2	CASSELPGLVGSDTQYF	TGTGCCAGCAGCGAACTCCCGGGACTAGTAGGATCAGATACGCAGTATTTT
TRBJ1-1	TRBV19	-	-	CASRVGGVNTEAFF	TGTGCCAGTAGAGTCGGCGGTGTAAACACTGAAGCTTTCTTT
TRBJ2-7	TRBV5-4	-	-	CASSFKGEYEQYF	TGTGCCAGCAGCTTCAAGGGAGAATACGAGCAGTACTTC
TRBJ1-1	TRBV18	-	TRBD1	CASSPTPGQTLEAFF	TGTGCCAGCTCACCAACGCCGGGACAGACCTTAGAAGCTTTCTTT
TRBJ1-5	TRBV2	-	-	CASSQLHQPQHF	TGTGCCAGCAGTCAACTCCATCAGCCCCAGCATTTT
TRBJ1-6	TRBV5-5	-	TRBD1	CASSTDRGGNSPLHF	TGTGCCAGCAGCACGGACAGGGGGGGTAATTCACCCCTCCACTTT
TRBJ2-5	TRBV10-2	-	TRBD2	CASSESKGREVLGTQYF	TGCGCCAGCAGTGAGTCGAAAGGCCGGGAGGTCCTAGGGACCCAGTACTTC
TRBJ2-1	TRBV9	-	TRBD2	CASSPRVSGGANEQFF	TGTGCCAGCAGCCCCCGGGTTAGCGGGGGGGCAAATGAGCAGTTCTTC
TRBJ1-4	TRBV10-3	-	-	CAISEWGGSGKLFF	TGTGCCATCAGTGAGTGGGGAGGCTCAGGAAAACTGTTTTTT
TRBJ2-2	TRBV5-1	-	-	CASRSPTNTGELFF	TGCGCCAGCAGAAGCCCGACGAACACCGGGGAGCTGTTTTTT
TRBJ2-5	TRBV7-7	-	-	CASSLVVAGTETQYF	TGTGCTAGCAGCTTAGTGGTTGCGGGAACAGAGACCCAGTACTTC
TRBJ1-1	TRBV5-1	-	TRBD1	CASSLTGTGNTEAFF	TGCGCCAGCAGCTTAACCGGGACAGGGAACACTGAAGCTTTCTTT
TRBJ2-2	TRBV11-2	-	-	CASSLDPPRTGELFF	TGTGCCAGCAGCTTAGATCCTCCCCGGACCGGGGAGCTGTTTTTT
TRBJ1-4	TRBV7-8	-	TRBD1	CASSVNRGSNEKLFF	TGTGCCAGCAGCGTTAACAGGGGCTCAAATGAAAAACTGTTTTTT
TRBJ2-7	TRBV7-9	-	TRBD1	CAGAGQELYEQYF	TGTGCCGGGGCGGGACAGGAGCTCTACGAGCAGTACTTC
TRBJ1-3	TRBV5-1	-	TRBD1	CASSKGQGNSYSGNTIYF	TGCGCCAGCAGCAAAGGACAGGGGAACTCTTACTCTGGAAACACCATATATTTT
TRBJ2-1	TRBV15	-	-	CATSSEGLAGRPREQFF	TGTGCCACCAGCAGCGAAGGATTGGCGGGGCGGCCCAGGGAGCAGTTCTTC
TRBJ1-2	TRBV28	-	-	CASSFRGEGNYGYTF	TGTGCCAGCAGTTTCCGCGGGGAGGGAAACTATGGCTACACCTTC
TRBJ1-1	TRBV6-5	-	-	CASSYSSGRTEAFF	TGTGCCAGCAGTTACTCGTCAGGGCGGACTGAAGCTTTCTTT
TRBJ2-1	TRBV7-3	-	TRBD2	CASSLTSGSSDEQFF	TGTGCCAGCAGCCTTACTAGCGGGAGCAGCGATGAGCAGTTCTTC
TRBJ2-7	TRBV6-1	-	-	CASSGFGRAPYEQYF	TGTGCCAGCAGTGGATTTGGCAGGGCCCCCTACGAGCAGTACTTC
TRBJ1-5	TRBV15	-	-	CATSRDPGDQPQHF	TGTGCCACCAGCAGAGATCCCGGGGATCAGCCCCAGCATTTT
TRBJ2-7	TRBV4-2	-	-	CASSPPTPDSLYEQYF	TGTGCCAGCAGCCCCCCGACACCGGACAGCCTCTACGAGCAGTACTTC
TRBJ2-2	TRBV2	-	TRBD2	CARVAGEDGELFF	TGTGCCAGGGTAGCGGGGGAAGACGGGGAGCTGTTTTTT
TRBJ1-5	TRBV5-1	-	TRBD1	CASSTGQGNQPQHF	TGCGCCAGCAGTACGGGACAGGGCAATCAGCCCCAGCATTTT
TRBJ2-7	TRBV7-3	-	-	CASSLELTSTQYF	TGTGCCAGCAGCTTAGAACTTACATCGACTCAGTACTTC
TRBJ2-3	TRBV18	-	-	CASSPPARFWSTDTQYF	TGTGCCAGCTCACCACCTGCTCGGTTCTGGAGCACAGATACGCAGTATTTT
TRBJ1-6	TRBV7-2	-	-	CASRQRSYNSPLHF	TGTGCCAGCCGCCAACGGTCTTATAATTCACCCCTCCACTTT
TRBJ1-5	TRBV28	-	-	CASSLSGLREYSNQPQHF	TGTGCCAGCAGTTTATCGGGTCTTCGGGAATATAGCAATCAGCCCCAGCATTTT
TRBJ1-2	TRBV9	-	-	CASSVDTGVGGYTF	TGTGCCAGCAGCGTAGATACCGGGGTGGGAGGCTACACCTTC
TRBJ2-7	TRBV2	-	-	CASNRDLSYEQYF	TGTGCCAGCAACCGGGACTTATCCTACGAGCAGTACTTC
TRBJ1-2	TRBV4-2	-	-	CASSQDAGGGLGGYTF	TGTGCCAGCAGCCAAGATGCGGGGGGAGGTCTAGGAGGCTACACCTTC
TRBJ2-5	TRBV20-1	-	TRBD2	CSASGGETQYF	TGCAGTGCTAGCGGGGGGGAGACCCAGTACTTC
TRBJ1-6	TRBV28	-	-	CASTAQQHYNSPLHF	TGTGCCAGCACCGCTCAACAGCACTATAATTCACCCCTCCACTTT
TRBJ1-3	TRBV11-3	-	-	CASSLPDRSSGNTIYF	TGTGCCAGCAGCTTACCCGACAGGAGCTCTGGAAACACCATATATTTT
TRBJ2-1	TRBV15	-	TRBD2	CATSRHPGTSGYTSSYNEQFF	TGTGCCACCAGCAGACACCCGGGGACTAGCGGATACACCAGCTCCTACAATGAGCAGTTCTTC
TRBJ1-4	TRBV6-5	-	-	CASRQGDEKLFF	TGTGCCAGCAGACAGGGTGATGAAAAACTGTTTTTT
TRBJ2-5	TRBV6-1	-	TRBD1	CASRTGGRETQYF	TGTGCCAGCAGAACAGGGGGCAGGGAGACCCAGTACTTC
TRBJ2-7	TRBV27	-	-	CASSLMVSSEQYF	TGTGCCAGCAGTTTAATGGTGAGCTCCGAGCAGTACTTC
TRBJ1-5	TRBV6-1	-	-	CASSRTGVVDQPQHF	TGTGCCAGCAGTAGGACGGGGGTTGTCGATCAGCCCCAGCATTTT
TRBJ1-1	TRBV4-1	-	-	CASSPAEFSSQATEAFF	TGCGCCAGCAGCCCAGCCGAGTTCTCAAGCCAGGCCACTGAAGCTTTCTTT
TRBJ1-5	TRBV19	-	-	CASSMGDILTRQPQHF	TGTGCCAGTAGTATGGGGGACATACTTACGCGTCAGCCCCAGCATTTT
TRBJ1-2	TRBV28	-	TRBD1	CASSPPPFRDRGHRGYTF	TGTGCCAGCAGTCCACCCCCCTTCCGGGACAGGGGGCACCGTGGCTACACCTTC
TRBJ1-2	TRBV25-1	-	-	CASSEPPAGVIYGYTF	TGTGCCAGCAGTGAACCCCCCGCGGGGGTTATCTATGGCTACACCTTC
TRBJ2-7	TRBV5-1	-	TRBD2	CASSLLSGGGDEQYF	TGCGCCAGCAGCTTACTTTCGGGAGGTGGAGACGAGCAGTACTTC
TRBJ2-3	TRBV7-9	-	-	CASSLPIRRGPSTDTQYF	TGTGCCAGCAGCTTACCCATAAGGAGGGGTCCCTCGACAGATACGCAGTATTTT
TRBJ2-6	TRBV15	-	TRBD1	CATSRPGQGVVSGANVLTF	TGTGCCACCAGCAGACCGGGACAGGGGGTGGTCTCTGGGGCCAACGTCCTGACTTTC
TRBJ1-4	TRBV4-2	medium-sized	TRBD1	CASSRSGGEEKLFF	TGTGCCAGCAGCCGGTCAGGGGGCGAGGAAAAACTGTTTTTT
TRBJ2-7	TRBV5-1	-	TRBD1	CASSPGRGLYEQYF	TGCGCCAGCAGCCCCGGCAGGGGGCTCTACGAGCAGTACTTC
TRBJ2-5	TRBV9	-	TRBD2	CASSGGTSGGETKSETQYF	TGTGCCAGCAGTGGCGGGACTAGCGGGGGAGAGACTAAGTCGGAGACCCAGTACTTC